The clone carrying this TCR beta chain showed up many times. V was trimmed by 1 base and J by 0 bases, leaving 5 bases between them. The CDR3 sequence is 14 residues long. Germline loops: CDR1 SGHTA, CDR2 FQGNSA. This sample was included in a study of T cells after yellow fever vaccination. About the research overall: CD3, CD45RA, CCR7 and CD95 were used to sort EM, EMRA, CM and Tscm memory subsets. Findings of the study overall: The secondary response peaked faster, at day 5 versus 15, but was weaker.

TCRdb re-derived calls from the 5' RACE reads in MiXCR, one entry per CDR3 protein. This sample has approximately 34,000 distinct CDR3 sequences, with more than 9% found just once. This receptor was taken from a young man who received the YFV17D yellow fever vaccine. This chain links TRBV7-2 with TRBJ2-3; D is ambiguous. Here the sequenced sample was PBMCs, either bulk or a sorted T-cell subset (CD4+, CD8+, memory, or dextramer-sorted; not recorded which), taken roughly 15 days after the first yellow fever vaccination. The CDR3 protein is CASSLEESTDTQYF. The CDR3 region has the DNA TGTGCCAGCAGCTTAGAGGAGAGCACAGATACGCAGTATTTT. The entire variable domain, with the rest obtained from reference TRBV7-2 and TRBJ2-3, is as follows: GAGVSQSPSNKVTEKGKDVELRCDPISGHTALYWYRQSLGQGLEFLIYFQGNSAPDKSGLPSDRFSAERTGGSVSTLTIQRTQQEDSAVYLCASSLEESTDTQYFGPGTRLTVL.